This T cell receptor (beta chain) was recorded in a study of STAT3 mutations in large granular lymphocyte leukemia. The overall study: Immunosuppressive therapy was given to more than half of T-LGLL patients. General study points: All newly emerging clones after therapy were STAT3 wild type. At least one immunodominant TCR beta clonotype appeared in every T-cell large granular lymphocyte leukemia patient. Clonal expansion was inferred from other time points because no sample existed at each clone's first appearance. Treatment regimens differed across patients between samplings.

Looked up from germline, CDR1 is SEHNR and CDR2 is FQNEAQ (reference sequence). J lost 2 bases, V lost 8 bases, and 5 bases had no gene match. The CDR3 length is 13 residues. Generated by immunoSEQ multiplex PCR, the TCRdb table keeps only in-frame clones and is missing some. The profile covers under 25,000 clones, with about 92% appearing a single time and approximately 42% taken by the ten largest. This clone was detected a few times. Antigen unknown. Sequencing input: peripheral blood mononuclear cells. This receptor was taken from a man aged 55 to 69 with T-cell large granular lymphocyte leukemia. Some clones in this sample may be carry-over from other donors' samples. The gene calls are TRBV7-9 and TRBJ1-2; 7 bases are a match to TRBD1. CDR3 protein: CASLGQENYGYTF. The CDR3 nucleotides are TGTGCCAGCCTCGGACAGGAGAACTATGGCTACACCTTC.